This TCR beta chain was identified during a study of T cell responses to AZD1222 COVID-19 vaccine. About the research overall: Pooling was applied to second doses at about 4 or about 12 weeks.

Study outcomes and limitations: The repertoires were collected only after the peak T cell response. Per reports, nearly half of all spike-specific TCRs target regions that are unmutated in variants.

Profiled with immunoSEQ multiplex PCR; TCRdb holds only in-frame clones, not every one. Among tens of thousands of clones listed, 82% were seen once. Notes on this clone: Its antigen is unidentified.

The sequence came from an adult in good health. The sequenced sample was peripheral blood, obtained on day 0 of AZD1222 vaccination.

The CDR3 sequence: CASSIGQSDYGYTF. The DNA of the CDR3 is TGTGCCAGCAGCATCGGACAGTCCGACTATGGCTACACCTTC. V and J are TRBV13 and TRBJ1-2; possibly TRBD1 for D (6 bases). The CDR3 extends over 14 amino acids. Germline CDR1 and CDR2: PRHDT and FYEKMQ (reference sequence). V was shortened by 5 bases and J by 3 bases, with 13 bases between the two germline ends.